A single sample is the source of the 32 T cell receptor beta chains below, sequenced in a study of blood T cell repertoires in COVID-19. Sequencing used immunoSEQ multiplex PCR; TCRdb keeps in-frame clones, though not all of them. The repertoire holds almost 80,000 clones, with 75% to 95% as singletons. The source material was peripheral blood. The receptor set was obtained from an elderly woman with acute or convalescent COVID-19.

This chain links TRBV4-3 with TRBJ1-6, with TRBD1 as a possible D gene (5 bases). Trimming removed 4 bases at V and 9 bases at J, with 16 bases between. Germline loops: CDR1 LGHNA, CDR2 YSLEER. The CDR3 is 15 residues long. The CDR3 nucleotides read TGCGCCAGCAGCCGAGACAGATCTTCCACTTCACCCCTCCACTTT. Translated: CASSRDRSSTSPLHF.

This clone was detected once. This rearrangement joins TRBV11-2 to TRBJ1-1; 11 positions agree with TRBD1. V shed 2 bases and J 4 bases; nucleotides not matched to a gene: 3. The CDR3 is 15 amino acids. Germline V gene data show CDR1 as SGHAT and CDR2 as FQNNGV. CDR3 DNA: TGTGCCAGCAGCTTATCCGGGACAGGGGGCACTGAAGCTTTCTTT. It specifies CASSLSGTGGTEAFF.

The chain joins TRBV6-1 to TRBJ2-3; 9 positions match TRBD2. CDR3 length equals 16 residues. V gave up 2 bases and J gave up 7 bases; unmatched junction bases: 10. The germline CDR1 and CDR2 sequences are MNHNS and SASEGT. The CDR3 coding sequence is TGTGCCAGCAGTGAATATTTTAGCGGGGGAGTAAATACGCAGTATTTT. Translation: CASSEYFSGGVNTQYF.

This CDR3 reads CARTGTGGTGELFF. The CDR3 region has the DNA TGTGCCAGGACTGGGACAGGAGGGACCGGGGAGCTGTTTTTT. The rearrangement joins TRBV2 to TRBJ2-2; TRBD1 matches 8 bases. V lost 9 bases to trimming and J lost 5 bases; unmatched junction nucleotides: 8. Germline loops: CDR1 SNHLY, CDR2 FYNNEI. This CDR3 has 14 residues.

This chain links TRBV5-4 with TRBJ2-7, with a tentative D call TRBD1 (5 bases). This CDR3 has 14 amino acids. In germline, CDR1 is SGHNT, CDR2 YYREEE (reference sequence). V lost 3 bases to trimming and J lost 0 bases, with 10 bases between them. The CDR3 protein is CASSYHDSSYEQYF. The CDR3 DNA follows: TGTGCCAGCAGCTACCATGACAGCTCCTACGAGCAGTACTTC.

This clone was seen once. The chain employs TRBV19 and TRBJ1-5; a weak D match, TRBD1 (5 bases). Germline CDR1 and CDR2: LNHDA and SQIVND (reference sequence). This CDR3 is 16 amino acids long. Trimming took off 5 bases at V and 4 bases at J, with 18 bases between the two ends. This CDR3 reads CASSLPGLRGNQPQHF. The CDR3 region has the DNA TGTGCCAGTAGTCTCCCAGGGTTAAGGGGTAATCAGCCCCAGCATTTT.

This chain links TRBV5-1 with TRBJ2-1, with TRBD2 matching 11 bases. CDR3 length: 15 amino acids. With 3 bases clipped from V and 2 bases from J, the junction kept 1 base outside the gene matches. Per the germline V gene, CDR1 is SGHRS and CDR2 is YFSETQ. CDR3 in DNA: TGCGCCAGCAGCTCGACTAGCGGGACCTACAATGAGCAGTTCTTC. The encoded protein is CASSSTSGTYNEQFF.

A few counts support this clone. This rearrangement joins TRBV27 to TRBJ2-4; 7 bases line up with TRBD1. The CDR3 is 18 amino acids. The germline V gene has CDR1 MNHEY and CDR2 SMNVEV (reference sequence). Trimming took 6 bases from V and 0 from J; bases not matched to a gene: 14. CDR3 DNA: TGTGCCAGCAGACCCACTCGACGACAGGGTCTAGCCAAAAACATTCAGTACTTC. This sequence encodes CASRPTRRQGLAKNIQYF.

The chain uses TRBV12-3 or TRBV12-4 and TRBJ2-3, with TRBD1 matching over 10 bases. Trimming cost V 1 base and J 13 bases; bases outside gene matches: 5. The CDR3 length is 13 residues. CDR3 protein: CASSLGTGGWEYF. In DNA, the CDR3 is TGTGCCAGCAGTTTAGGGACAGGGGGTTGGGAGTATTTT.

The chain is built from TRBV12-3 or TRBV12-4 and TRBJ2-5; D is ambiguous. This CDR3 contains 12 residues. V lost 3 bases, J lost 1 base, and 3 bases lay in between. The CDR3 spells CASSFRQETQYF. The DNA for the CDR3 is TGTGCCAGCAGTTTTCGCCAAGAGACCCAGTACTTC.

The genes are TRBV13 and TRBJ2-1; perhaps TRBD2 as D (6 bases). Germline V lookup: CDR1 PRHDT, CDR2 FYEKMQ (reference sequence). V dropped 5 bases and J dropped 0 bases, with 14 bases sitting between them. This CDR3 contains 16 residues. CDR3 nucleotide sequence: TGTGCCAGCAGCCCCACCGACGGGAGCTCCTACAATGAGCAGTTCTTC. This sequence encodes CASSPTDGSSYNEQFF.

The V and J genes are TRBV5-6 and TRBJ1-2, with 9 positions matching TRBD1. The germline gives CDR1 SGHDT, CDR2 YYEEEE. V lost 0 bases to trimming and J lost 4 bases; unmatched junction nucleotides: 16. The CDR3 consists of 19 residues. In DNA form, the CDR3 reads TGTGCCAGCAGCTTGGTGGGGTCATACAGGGGGCGATATAGCTATGGCTACACCTTC. Amino acids: CASSLVGSYRGRYSYGYTF.

The sample holds one count of this clone. The chain links TRBV9 to TRBJ2-7, with 9 bases that match TRBD2. The CDR3 loop spans 15 amino acids. Germline V gene sequence: CDR1 SGDLS, CDR2 YYNGEE. V lost 3 bases to trimming and J lost 2 bases; unmatched junction nucleotides: 6. The CDR3 nucleotides are TGTGCCAGCAGCGGAGCCCGCGGGGGGGCCTACGAGCAGTACTTC. Translated, it gives CASSGARGGAYEQYF. Based on the CDR3 plus reference TRBV9 and TRBJ2-7, the full variable domain is DSGVTQTPKHLITATGQRVTLRCSPRSGDLSVYWYQQSLDQGLQFLIQYYNGEERAKGNILERFSAQQFPDLHSELNLSSLELGDSALYFCASSGARGGAYEQYFGPGTRLTVT.

The chain's CDR3 is CASRGGQGGSEKLFF. CDR3 coding DNA: TGTGCCAGTAGAGGGGGACAGGGTGGTTCTGAAAAACTGTTTTTT. The rearrangement links TRBV19 to TRBJ1-4; 9 nucleotides align to TRBD1. This CDR3 has 15 amino acids. The germline CDR1 and CDR2 sequences are LNHDA and SQIVND (reference sequence). V was clipped by 6 bases and J by 7 bases; unmatched bases: 9.

The gene calls are TRBV7-2 and TRBJ2-3, with TRBD2 matching over 12 bases. V lost 5 bases to trimming and J lost 6 bases; unmatched junction nucleotides: 6. The CDR3 is 15 amino acids. CDR1 is SGHTA, CDR2 FQGNSA, per germline. This CDR3 is CASSDFGTSGDTQYF. The CDR3 region has the DNA TGTGCCAGCAGCGATTTCGGGACTAGCGGGGATACGCAGTATTTT.

V and J are TRBV19 and TRBJ1-2; 8 bases align to TRBD1. Trimming cost V 5 bases and J 0 bases; bases outside gene matches: 11. CDR1 and CDR2 (germline): LNHDA, SQIVND (reference sequence). The CDR3 runs to 17 residues. CDR3 protein: CASSRRQGSEANYGYTF. Here the CDR3 DNA reads TGTGCCAGTAGTCGCAGACAGGGGTCTGAGGCTAACTATGGCTACACCTTC.

This clone was observed a handful of times. The chain links TRBV7-3 to TRBJ1-1; 7 bases are shared with TRBD1. The ends lost 5 bases at V and 0 bases at J; junction bases unmatched: 6. This CDR3 has 15 residues. CDR1 and CDR2 from the germline V gene are SGHTA and FQGTGA. CDR3 coding DNA: TGTGCCAGCAGCACTACAGGGGCCCTGAACACTGAAGCTTTCTTT. It encodes CASSTTGALNTEAFF.

This sequence joins TRBV6-5 and TRBJ1-1, with D perhaps matching TRBD1 (6 bases). The CDR3 consists of 15 residues. Per the germline V gene, CDR1 is MNHEY and CDR2 is SVGAGI. The germline V and J ends were trimmed by 3 bases and 1 base, with 12 bases remaining between them. CDR3 sequence reads: CASSYLRGWNTEAFF. CDR3 in DNA: TGTGCCAGCAGTTATCTCAGGGGTTGGAACACTGAAGCTTTCTTT.

This chain links TRBV5-4 with TRBJ2-3; 8 bases fit TRBD1. V shed 4 bases and J 3 bases; nucleotides not matched to a gene: 7. The CDR3 consists of 15 residues. CDR1 and CDR2 from the germline V gene are SGHNT and YYREEE (reference sequence). The CDR3 here is CASSGRQGRTDTQYF. The CDR3 DNA reads TGTGCCAGCAGCGGGAGACAGGGGAGGACAGATACGCAGTATTTT.

The J gene is TRBJ1-2, the V gene TRBV12-3 or TRBV12-4; tentatively, D is TRBD1 (6 bases). The CDR3 is 13 residues long. Trimming took 5 bases from V and 5 from J, leaving 12 bases between them. CDR3 in amino acids: CASSRGTHYGYTF. In DNA, the CDR3 is TGTGCCAGCAGTCGTGGGACACATTATGGCTACACCTTC.

The DNA for the CDR3 is TGTGCCAGCAGCGTACAGGGCGACTCCTATAATTCACCCCTCCACTTT. This gives the protein CASSVQGDSYNSPLHF. V gene TRBV9 combines with J gene TRBJ1-6, with D tentatively TRBD1 (5 bases). Germline V gene lookup returns CDR1 SGDLS and CDR2 YYNGEE. Trimming took off 1 base at V and 0 bases at J, with 8 bases between the two ends. This CDR3 comprises 16 residues. Full variable domain (remainder filled in from reference TRBV9 and TRBJ1-6): DSGVTQTPKHLITATGQRVTLRCSPRSGDLSVYWYQQSLDQGLQFLIQYYNGEERAKGNILERFSAQQFPDLHSELNLSSLELGDSALYFCASSVQGDSYNSPLHFGNGTRLTVT.

This chain links TRBV6-5 with TRBJ2-2; 13 bases map to TRBD2. This CDR3 region has 15 residues. Germline V lookup: CDR1 MNHEY, CDR2 SVGAGI. V dropped 6 bases and J dropped 9; count of bases not matched to a gene: 7. The CDR3 nucleotides are TGTGCCAGCAGGAAGACTAGCGGGGGGCGGTGGGAGCTGTTTTTT. Amino acid sequence: CASRKTSGGRWELFF.

The chain combines TRBV4-1 with TRBJ1-1; D is unresolved. V gave up 0 bases and J gave up 1 base, with 6 bases separating them. The CDR3 is 14 amino acids. Germline CDR1 MGHRA, CDR2 YSYEKL. The CDR3 loop is CASSQEHRNTEAFF. In DNA form, the CDR3 reads TGCGCCAGCAGCCAAGAACACCGGAACACTGAAGCTTTCTTT.

The CDR3 loop is CASSIPTSSEQFF. The CDR3 bases are TGTGCCAGCAGCATACCCACTAGCAGTGAGCAGTTCTTC. The chain couples TRBV7-3 to TRBJ2-1, with TRBD2 as a possible D gene (6 bases). V lost 5 bases and J lost 9, with 14 bases in between. Per germline, CDR1 SGHTA and CDR2 FQGTGA. The CDR3 is made up of 13 amino acids.

V gene TRBV7-9 combines with J gene TRBJ1-2, with 9 positions matching TRBD1. There are 13 residues in the CDR3. V was pared by 2 bases and J by 10 bases, with 5 bases of the junction left unmatched. Germline V gene sequence: CDR1 SEHNR, CDR2 FQNEAQ (reference sequence). CDR3 protein: CASSLTGQGNYTF. CDR3 in DNA: TGTGCCAGCAGCTTAACCGGACAGGGGAACTACACCTTC.

The chain combines TRBV10-3 with TRBJ2-3, with 7 bases identical to TRBD1. The CDR3 loop spans 14 amino acids. CDR1 and CDR2 (germline): ENHRY, SYGVKD. The ends lost 6 bases at V and 4 bases at J; junction bases unmatched: 7. The CDR3: CAISRDSPSDTQYF. In nucleotides, the CDR3 is TGTGCCATCAGCCGGGACAGTCCGTCAGATACGCAGTATTTT.

The CDR3 nucleotides are TGTGCCAGCAGCTTAGACAGGGGACCCGGGGAGCTGTTTTTT. Its protein product is CASSLDRGPGELFF. The genes are TRBV13 and TRBJ2-2, with 7 bases aligning to TRBD1. CDR1 PRHDT and CDR2 FYEKMQ come from the germline V gene (reference sequence). Unmatched junction bases numbered 2, after V lost 1 base and J lost 6 bases. CDR3 length equals 14 residues.

The chain recombines TRBV6-5 with TRBJ1-6; a weak D match, TRBD1 (6 bases). CDR1 is MNHEY, CDR2 SVGAGI, per germline. The CDR3 sequence is 15 residues long. V lost 5 bases and J lost 7, with 15 bases in between. DNA of the CDR3: TGTGCCAGCAGTCCCTATCCAGGGGTAAATTCACCCCTCCACTTT. Translated, it gives CASSPYPGVNSPLHF.

A remark on this clone: The junction departs from the called germline gene at one end, perhaps through a read error. J is TRBJ2-1 and V is TRBV29-1; no definite D call. The germline gives CDR1 SQVTM, CDR2 ANQGSEA. This CDR3 is built from 13 residues. CDR3 DNA: TGCAGCGTCGAAGCCCGTGTCTACAATGAGCAGTTCTTC. Amino acids: CSVEARVYNEQFF.

This clone was counted a few times. V gene TRBV18 combines with J gene TRBJ2-2, with TRBD1 matching 7 bases. V shed 3 bases, J shed 4 bases, and the junction held 2 bases outside the gene matches. The CDR3 is 14 residues long. Germline V lookup: CDR1 KGHSH, CDR2 LQKENI. CDR3 region: CASSPGQSTGELFF. The DNA of the CDR3 is TGTGCCAGCTCACCGGGACAGTCCACCGGGGAGCTGTTTTTT.

The chain joins TRBV5-8 to TRBJ1-5, with no clear D. The V and J ends lost 4 bases and 4 bases respectively, with 6 bases between them. Germline values: CDR1 SGHTS, CDR2 YDEGEE. The CDR3 runs to 12 residues. CDR3 residues: CASSLRNQPQHF. The CDR3 coding sequence is TGTGCCAGCAGCCTCCGGAATCAGCCCCAGCATTTT.

The rearrangement uses TRBV27 and TRBJ1-2, with 9 bases identical to TRBD1. CDR3 length: 18 residues. Germline loops: CDR1 MNHEY, CDR2 SMNVEV (reference sequence). Germline trimming cut 7 bases from V and 7 bases from J; bases unmatched to any gene: 22. Here the CDR3 reads CASTSTGTGTRGYLGYTF. DNA for the CDR3: TGTGCCAGCACCTCCACCGGGACAGGGACCAGGGGGTACCTTGGCTACACCTTC.